Below are 12 T cell receptor beta chains sequenced from a single sample in a study of beta chain features in type 1 diabetes. Study results and limitations: Shortening of TCRB CDR3s, moderate but significant, appeared in all four CD4+ subsets of Type 1 diabetes patients.

The study reverse transcribed the entire isolated RNA, so it sequenced expressed TCRB transcripts. Profiled with immunoSEQ multiplex PCR; TCRdb holds only in-frame clones, not every one. The top ten hold roughly 0.04% of the sample, which has about 660,000 clones, over 12% seen once. These receptors lack a known antigen. The sample taken for sequencing was naive CD4+ T cells from blood. Source of these receptors: a man younger than 35 with type 1 diabetes.

J is TRBJ2-3 and V is TRBV11-2; 8 bases fit TRBD1. CDR1 is SGHAT and CDR2 is FQNNGV in the germline V gene. CDR3 length: 14 residues. V lost 3 bases to trimming and J lost 6 bases; unmatched junction nucleotides: 5. The CDR3 DNA reads as TGTGCCAGCAGCTTGACAGGGGCCGGGGATACGCAGTATTTT. Encoded protein: CASSLTGAGDTQYF.

This clone was detected only a few times. V gene TRBV28 combines with J gene TRBJ1-3; D unclear. The CDR3 runs 17 residues. Germline assignment: CDR1 MDHEN and CDR2 SYDVKM. V lost 6 bases and J 0 bases, leaving 18 bases between the germline ends. In nucleotides, the CDR3 is TGTGCCAGCAGCCTGCTCGGGCCTACCCTCTCTGGAAACACCATATATTTT. This encodes CASSLLGPTLSGNTIYF.

The rearrangement uses TRBV9 and TRBJ2-5, with 8 bases aligning to TRBD1. After removal of 3 bases from V and 2 bases from J, the junction contained 3 bases not matched to a gene. This CDR3 has 14 amino acids. Germline V CDR1 and CDR2: SGDLS, YYNGEE. The CDR3 spells CASSARTGQETQYF. CDR3 nucleotide sequence: TGTGCCAGCAGCGCGAGGACAGGGCAAGAGACCCAGTACTTC.

The J gene is TRBJ2-7, the V gene TRBV18; 7 bases match TRBD1. This CDR3 is built from 15 residues. Germline values: CDR1 KGHSH, CDR2 LQKENI. The V gene end was trimmed by 2 bases and the J gene end by 2 bases; junction bases not matched to a gene: 6. The CDR3 DNA sequence: TGTGCCAGCTCACCAGACAGGGCTCGCACCTACGAGCAGTACTTC. This encodes CASSPDRARTYEQYF.

This clone was seen more than once but under ten times. This chain joins TRBV30 and TRBJ1-6; D perhaps matches TRBD1 (5 bases). V lost 0 bases and J 5 bases, leaving 14 bases between the germline ends. The CDR3 totals 16 residues. Germline V gene sequence: CDR1 GTSNPN, CDR2 SVGIG (reference sequence). CDR3 in amino acids: CAWSVTGGLNNSPLHF. The CDR3 DNA reads TGTGCCTGGAGTGTAACGGGGGGATTGAATAATTCACCCCTCCACTTT.

The V and J genes are TRBV11-1 and TRBJ2-1; D may correspond to TRBD1 or TRBD2 (5 bases each). The CDR3 runs 14 residues. Deletions cut 6 bases from V and 6 bases from J, with 15 bases between. Looked up from germline, CDR1 is SGHAT and CDR2 is FQDESV (reference sequence). CDR3 sequence: CASRGTGIINEQFF. CDR3 DNA sequence: TGTGCCAGCAGGGGGACGGGAATAATCAATGAGCAGTTCTTC.

This clone was picked up a small number of times. The rearrangement uses TRBV4-3 and TRBJ1-4; D is undetermined. Germline V gene sequence: CDR1 LGHNA, CDR2 YSLEER. This CDR3 spans 17 amino acids. V dropped 6 bases and J dropped 0 bases, with 17 bases sitting between them. The DNA of the CDR3 is TGCGCCAGCAGTTCCGGGATCTCTTCCTCAACTAATGAAAAACTGTTTTTT. Its protein is CASSSGISSSTNEKLFF.

The chain recombines TRBV7-2 with TRBJ1-6; the D is unclear. Looked up from germline, CDR1 is SGHTA and CDR2 is FQGNSA. The CDR3 covers 15 residues. Trimming shortened V by 5 bases and J by 8 bases, and 16 bases separated the two germline ends. The CDR3 reads CASSLARPGDSPLHF. As DNA, the CDR3 is TGTGCCAGCAGCCTCGCGCGGCCTGGGGATTCACCCCTCCACTTT.

A few counts support this clone. The chain uses TRBV2 and TRBJ1-1; weak D call: TRBD1 (5 bases). The CDR3 is 14 residues long. CDR1 is SNHLY, CDR2 FYNNEI, per germline. With 3 bases removed from V and 0 bases from J, the gap between germline ends came to 8 bases. The CDR3 is CASSEPRVNTEAFF. CDR3 coding DNA: TGTGCCAGCAGTGAGCCCAGGGTGAACACTGAAGCTTTCTTT.

The chain recombines TRBV7-9 with TRBJ2-3; no firm D call. The CDR3 is 14 residues long. Germline CDR1 SEHNR, CDR2 FQNEAQ (reference sequence). The V and J ends lost 5 bases and 0 bases respectively, with 9 bases between them. CDR3 sequence: CASSVSGSTDTQYF. For the CDR3, the DNA is TGTGCCAGCAGCGTGTCGGGTAGCACAGATACGCAGTATTTT.

This clone turned up a few times. CDR3 in DNA: TGTGCCAGCAGCCCACCGGGACTAGCGGACTACAATGAGCAGTTCTTC. This gives the protein CASSPPGLADYNEQFF. The chain has TRBV5-4 and TRBJ2-1, with TRBD2 matching over 11 bases. The J segment lost 3 bases and the V segment lost 4 bases, leaving 6 bases of the junction unmatched. Germline V CDR1 and CDR2: SGHNT, YYREEE (reference sequence). This CDR3 has 16 residues.

A word on this clone: In the same sample, other DNA sequences code for this CDR3. The rearrangement uses TRBV6-5 and TRBJ2-7; the D is unclear. The CDR3 contains 11 residues. Germline CDR1 is MNHEY and CDR2 is SVGAGI. V was cut by 6 bases and J by 1 base, with 4 bases left in between. Here the CDR3 DNA reads TGTGCCAGCAGCGGGTCCTACGAGCAGTACTTC. The encoded protein is CASSGSYEQYF.